In its sample, the clone carrying this T cell receptor beta chain was seen a few times. It was the library that attached unique molecular identifiers to individual cDNA molecules. TCRdb reprocessed the RACE reads via MiXCR and lists one record per CDR3 protein. This table has about 80,000 distinct CDR3 sequences, approximately 15% appearing once. The data were taken from a study of human T cells and chemical hapten exposure. The time point here: pre-sensitization, week 0. Treatment described: therapeutic diphenylcyclopropenone sensitization with weekly scalp DPC. Prior to application of each patch test, blood was drawn. CDR1 and CDR2 (germline): SQVTM, ANQGSEA. V lost 7 bases and J lost 2; bases outside the gene matches: 5. The CDR3 is 14 residues long.

The chain carries TRBV29-1 and TRBJ2-1, with 10 positions matching TRBD2. This TCR came from a woman between 45 and 60 years old with alopecia areata. Some clones in this sample may be carry-over from other donors' samples. Here the sequenced sample was whole blood, taken in connection with sensitization to the hapten diphenylcyclopropenone (DPC). CDR3 nucleotide sequence: TGCAGCGCACCACTAGCGGGAACCTACAATGAGCAGTTCTTC. As protein: CSAPLAGTYNEQFF.